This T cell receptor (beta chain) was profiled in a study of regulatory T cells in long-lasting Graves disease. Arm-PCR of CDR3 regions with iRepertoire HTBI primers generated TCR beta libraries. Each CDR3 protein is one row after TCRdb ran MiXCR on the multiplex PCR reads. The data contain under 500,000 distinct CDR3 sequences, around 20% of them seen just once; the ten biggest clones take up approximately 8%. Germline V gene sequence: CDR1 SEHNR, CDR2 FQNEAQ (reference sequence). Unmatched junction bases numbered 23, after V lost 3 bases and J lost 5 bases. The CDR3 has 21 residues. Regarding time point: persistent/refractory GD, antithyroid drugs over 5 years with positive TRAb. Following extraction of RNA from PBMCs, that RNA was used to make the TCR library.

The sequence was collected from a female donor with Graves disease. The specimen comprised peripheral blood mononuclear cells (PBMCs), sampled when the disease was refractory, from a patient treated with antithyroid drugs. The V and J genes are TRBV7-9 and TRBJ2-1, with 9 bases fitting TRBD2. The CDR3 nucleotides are TGTGCCAGCAGCTTTGGAGTCTCTAGCGGGACATTTTTCCTACTTCACAATGAGCAGTTCTTC. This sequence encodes CASSFGVSSGTFFLLHNEQFF.